Sequencing of this T cell receptor (beta chain) was carried out in a study of Tregs in tolerant kidney transplant recipients. Study-level points and caveats: Few patients were studied, so findings need validation in larger groups.

This CDR3 comprises 14 residues. V lost 2 bases and J 6 bases, leaving 14 bases between the germline ends. Germline lookup yields CDR1 MNHEY and CDR2 SVGAGI. Turning to this clone: The antigen is unknown.

The data were produced by immunoSEQ multiplex PCR, yet TCRdb's version contains in-frame clones alone and is incomplete. Of under 85,000 clones in the sample, about 89% were seen once. The sequence derives from a human donor who received a combined kidney and bone marrow transplant. Specimen: CD4+ T cells from blood, collected before the transplant. J is TRBJ2-7 and V is TRBV6-5; D might be TRBD1 (5 bases). The DNA for the CDR3 is TGTGCCAGCAGTTACAACAGCCCTAGGGGCGAGCAGTACTTC. The encoded protein is CASSYNSPRGEQYF.